This T cell receptor (beta chain) was sequenced for a study of cytomegalovirus exposure and HLA in healthy donors. Overall study: As an earlier analysis found, 150 million to 200 million T cells yielded fewer than 130 million unique TCR beta sequences.

The PCR contained 60 Vbeta and 13 Jbeta primers. The assay was immunoSEQ multiplex PCR, and TCRdb's table has in-frame clones only and misses some. The data hold 150,000 to 200,000 clones, with about three quarters observed a single time. General study findings and limits: Confirmation was obtained in vitro that a few CMV-associated chains are specific for CMV antigens.

Germline V gene data show CDR1 as SGHTA and CDR2 as FQGNSA. Trimming cost V 7 bases and J 8 bases; bases outside gene matches: 9. This CDR3 spans 15 amino acids. Note on this clone: Antigen specificity is unknown.

Sequenced material: PBMCs. The clonotype originates from an older woman in good health and CMV-seropositive. The gene calls are TRBV7-2 and TRBJ2-4; TRBD2 aligns across 12 bases. The CDR3, as DNA: TGTGCCAGCACCCCCGCTAGCGGGGGGGGAGACATTCAGTACTTC. It codes for CASTPASGGGDIQYF.